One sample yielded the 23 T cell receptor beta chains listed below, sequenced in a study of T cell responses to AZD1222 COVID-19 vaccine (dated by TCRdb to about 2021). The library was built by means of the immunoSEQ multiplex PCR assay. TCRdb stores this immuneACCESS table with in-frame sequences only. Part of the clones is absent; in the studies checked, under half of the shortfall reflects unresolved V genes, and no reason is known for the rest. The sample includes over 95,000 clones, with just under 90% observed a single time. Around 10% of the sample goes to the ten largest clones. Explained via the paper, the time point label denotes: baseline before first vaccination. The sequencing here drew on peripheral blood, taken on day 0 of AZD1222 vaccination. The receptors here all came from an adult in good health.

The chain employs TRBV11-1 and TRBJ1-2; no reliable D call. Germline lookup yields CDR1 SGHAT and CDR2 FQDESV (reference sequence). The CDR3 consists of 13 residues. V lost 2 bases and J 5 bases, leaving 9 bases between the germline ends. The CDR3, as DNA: TGTGCCAGCAGCTTAAATCAGGATTATGGCTACACCTTC. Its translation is CASSLNQDYGYTF.

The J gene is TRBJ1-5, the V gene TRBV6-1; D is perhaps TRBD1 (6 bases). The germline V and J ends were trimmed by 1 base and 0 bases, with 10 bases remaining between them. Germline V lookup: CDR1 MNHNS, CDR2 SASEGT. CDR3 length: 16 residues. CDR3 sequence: CASSEEGRGSNQPQHF. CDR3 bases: TGTGCCAGCAGTGAAGAAGGCAGGGGTAGCAATCAGCCCCAGCATTTT.

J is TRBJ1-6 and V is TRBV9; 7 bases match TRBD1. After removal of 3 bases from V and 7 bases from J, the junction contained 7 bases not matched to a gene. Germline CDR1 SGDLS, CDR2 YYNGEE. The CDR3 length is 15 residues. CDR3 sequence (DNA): TGTGCCAGCAGCGCCCAACAGGGGTTGAATTCACCCCTCCACTTT. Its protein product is CASSAQQGLNSPLHF.

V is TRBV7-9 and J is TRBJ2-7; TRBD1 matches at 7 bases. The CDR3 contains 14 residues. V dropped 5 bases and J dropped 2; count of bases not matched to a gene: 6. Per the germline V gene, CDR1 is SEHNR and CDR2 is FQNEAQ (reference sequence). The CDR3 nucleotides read TGTGCCAGCAGCCCGGACAGGACGACCTACGAGCAGTACTTC. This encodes CASSPDRTTYEQYF.

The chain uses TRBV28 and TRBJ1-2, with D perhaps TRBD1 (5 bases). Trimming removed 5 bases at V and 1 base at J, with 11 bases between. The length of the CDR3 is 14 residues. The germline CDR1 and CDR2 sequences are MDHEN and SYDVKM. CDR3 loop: CASSRRQINYGYTF. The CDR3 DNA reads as TGTGCCAGCAGTCGCCGACAGATTAACTATGGCTACACCTTC.

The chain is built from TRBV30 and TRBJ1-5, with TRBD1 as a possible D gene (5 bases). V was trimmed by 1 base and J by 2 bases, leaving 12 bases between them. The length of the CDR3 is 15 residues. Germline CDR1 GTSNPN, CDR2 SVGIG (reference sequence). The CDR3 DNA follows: TGTGCCTGGAGTGAGGGGAGGGTAGGCAATCAGCCCCAGCATTTT. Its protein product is CAWSEGRVGNQPQHF.

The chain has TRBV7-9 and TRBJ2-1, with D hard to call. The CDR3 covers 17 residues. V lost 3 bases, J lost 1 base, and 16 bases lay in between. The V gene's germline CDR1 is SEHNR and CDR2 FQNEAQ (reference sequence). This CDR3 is CASSFVGSRRSYNEQFF. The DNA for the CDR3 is TGTGCCAGCAGCTTCGTGGGGTCCCGAAGGTCCTACAATGAGCAGTTCTTC. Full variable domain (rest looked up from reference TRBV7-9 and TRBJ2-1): DTGVSQNPRHKITKRGQNVTFRCDPISEHNRLYWYRQTLGQGPEFLTYFQNEAQLEKSRLLSDRFSAERPKGSFSTLEIQRTEQGDSAMYLCASSFVGSRRSYNEQFFGPGTRLTVL.

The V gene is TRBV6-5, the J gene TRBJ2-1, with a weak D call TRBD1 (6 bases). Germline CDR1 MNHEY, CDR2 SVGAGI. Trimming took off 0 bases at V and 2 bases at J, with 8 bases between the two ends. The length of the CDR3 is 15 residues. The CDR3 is CASSYSSGAYNEQFF. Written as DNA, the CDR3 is TGTGCCAGCAGTTACTCGTCAGGGGCCTACAATGAGCAGTTCTTC.

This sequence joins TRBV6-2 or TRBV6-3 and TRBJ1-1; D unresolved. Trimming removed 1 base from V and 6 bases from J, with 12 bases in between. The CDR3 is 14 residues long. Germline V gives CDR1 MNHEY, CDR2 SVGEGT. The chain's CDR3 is CASSYFRTRAEAFF. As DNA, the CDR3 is TGTGCCAGCAGTTACTTTAGGACGAGGGCTGAAGCTTTCTTT.

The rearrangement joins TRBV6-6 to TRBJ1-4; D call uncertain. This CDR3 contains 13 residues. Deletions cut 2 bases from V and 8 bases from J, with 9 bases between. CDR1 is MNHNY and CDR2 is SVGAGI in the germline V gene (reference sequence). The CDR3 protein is CASSYNRREKLFF. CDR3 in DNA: TGTGCCAGCAGTTACAACAGAAGGGAAAAACTGTTTTTT.

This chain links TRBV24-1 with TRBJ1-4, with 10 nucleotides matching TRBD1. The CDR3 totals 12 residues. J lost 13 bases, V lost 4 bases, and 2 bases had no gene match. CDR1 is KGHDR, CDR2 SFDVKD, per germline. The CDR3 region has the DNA TGTGCCACCAGTGAGCGGACAGGGGGACTGTTTTTT. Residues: CATSERTGGLFF.

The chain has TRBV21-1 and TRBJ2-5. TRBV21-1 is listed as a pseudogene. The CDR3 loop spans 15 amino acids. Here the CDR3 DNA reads TGTGCCAGCACGCTGCTGGGGGGCGGGAAAGAGACCCAGTACTTC. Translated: CASTLLGGGKETQYF.

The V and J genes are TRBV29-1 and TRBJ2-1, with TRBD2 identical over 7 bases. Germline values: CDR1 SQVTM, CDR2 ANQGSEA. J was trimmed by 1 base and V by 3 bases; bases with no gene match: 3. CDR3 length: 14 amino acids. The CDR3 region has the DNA TGCAGCGTTGATGCTAGCGGTTCCTACAATGAGCAGTTCTTC. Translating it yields CSVDASGSYNEQFF.

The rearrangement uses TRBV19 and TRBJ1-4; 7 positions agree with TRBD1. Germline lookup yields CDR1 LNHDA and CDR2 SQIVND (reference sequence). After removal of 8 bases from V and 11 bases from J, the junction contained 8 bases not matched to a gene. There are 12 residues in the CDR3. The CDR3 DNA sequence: TGTGCCAGTGGACAGGAGGGGGGGAAACTGTTTTTT. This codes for CASGQEGGKLFF.

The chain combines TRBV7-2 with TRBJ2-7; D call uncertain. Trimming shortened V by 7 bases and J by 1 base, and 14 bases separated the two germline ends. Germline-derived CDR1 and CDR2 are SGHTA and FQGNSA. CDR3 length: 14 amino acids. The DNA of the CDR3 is TGTGCCAGCATCGATCTGGGCTGGTCCTACGAGCAGTACTTC. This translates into CASIDLGWSYEQYF.

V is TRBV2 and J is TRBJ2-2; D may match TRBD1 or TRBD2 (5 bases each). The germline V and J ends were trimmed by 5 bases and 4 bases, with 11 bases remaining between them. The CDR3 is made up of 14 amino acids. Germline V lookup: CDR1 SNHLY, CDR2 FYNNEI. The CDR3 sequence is CASSSGTITGELFF. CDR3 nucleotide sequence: TGTGCCAGCAGTTCGGGGACCATCACCGGGGAGCTGTTTTTT.

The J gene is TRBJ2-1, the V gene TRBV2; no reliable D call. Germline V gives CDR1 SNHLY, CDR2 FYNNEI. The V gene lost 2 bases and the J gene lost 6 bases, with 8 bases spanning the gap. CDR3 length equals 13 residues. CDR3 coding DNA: TGTGCCAGCAGTGAATTTCCCGCCAATGAGCAGTTCTTC. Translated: CASSEFPANEQFF.

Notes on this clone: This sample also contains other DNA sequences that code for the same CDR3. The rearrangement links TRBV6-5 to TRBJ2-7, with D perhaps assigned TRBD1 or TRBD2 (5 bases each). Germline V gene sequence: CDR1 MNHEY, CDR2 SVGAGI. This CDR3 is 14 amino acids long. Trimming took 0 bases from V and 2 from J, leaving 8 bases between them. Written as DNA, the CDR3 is TGTGCCAGCAGTTACTCGAGGGGACCCTACGAGCAGTACTTC. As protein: CASSYSRGPYEQYF.

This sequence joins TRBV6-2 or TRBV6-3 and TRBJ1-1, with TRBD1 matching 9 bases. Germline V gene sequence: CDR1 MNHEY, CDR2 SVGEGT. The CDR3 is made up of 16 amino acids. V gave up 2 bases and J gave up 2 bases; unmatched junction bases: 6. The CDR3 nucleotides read TGTGCCAGCAGTTACGAGACAGGGGGAACTAACACTGAAGCTTTCTTT. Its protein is CASSYETGGTNTEAFF.

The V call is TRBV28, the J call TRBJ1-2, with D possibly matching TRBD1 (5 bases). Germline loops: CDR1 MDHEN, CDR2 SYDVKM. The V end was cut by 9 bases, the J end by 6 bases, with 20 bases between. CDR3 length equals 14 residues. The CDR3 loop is CASNKAGRADGYTF. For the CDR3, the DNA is TGTGCCAGTAACAAGGCAGGCAGGGCGGATGGCTACACCTTC.

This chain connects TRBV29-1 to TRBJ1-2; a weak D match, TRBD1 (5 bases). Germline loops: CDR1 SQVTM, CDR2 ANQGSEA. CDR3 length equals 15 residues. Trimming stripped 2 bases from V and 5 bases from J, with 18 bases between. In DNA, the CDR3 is TGCAGCGTTGAACTGGTCAGGGAGGTTAGGTATGGCTACACCTTC. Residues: CSVELVREVRYGYTF.

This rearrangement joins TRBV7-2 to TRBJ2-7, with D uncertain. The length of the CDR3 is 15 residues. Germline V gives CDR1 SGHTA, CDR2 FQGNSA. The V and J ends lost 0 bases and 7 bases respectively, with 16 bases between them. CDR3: CASSLAFVPQSEQYF. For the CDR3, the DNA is TGTGCCAGCAGCTTAGCGTTCGTTCCCCAGAGTGAGCAGTACTTC.

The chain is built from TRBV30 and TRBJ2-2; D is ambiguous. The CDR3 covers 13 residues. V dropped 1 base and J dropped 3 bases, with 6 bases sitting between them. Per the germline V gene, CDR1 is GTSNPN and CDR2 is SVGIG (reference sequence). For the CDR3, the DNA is TGTGCCTGGAGTGGAGTTGACACCGGGGAGCTGTTTTTT. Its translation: CAWSGVDTGELFF.